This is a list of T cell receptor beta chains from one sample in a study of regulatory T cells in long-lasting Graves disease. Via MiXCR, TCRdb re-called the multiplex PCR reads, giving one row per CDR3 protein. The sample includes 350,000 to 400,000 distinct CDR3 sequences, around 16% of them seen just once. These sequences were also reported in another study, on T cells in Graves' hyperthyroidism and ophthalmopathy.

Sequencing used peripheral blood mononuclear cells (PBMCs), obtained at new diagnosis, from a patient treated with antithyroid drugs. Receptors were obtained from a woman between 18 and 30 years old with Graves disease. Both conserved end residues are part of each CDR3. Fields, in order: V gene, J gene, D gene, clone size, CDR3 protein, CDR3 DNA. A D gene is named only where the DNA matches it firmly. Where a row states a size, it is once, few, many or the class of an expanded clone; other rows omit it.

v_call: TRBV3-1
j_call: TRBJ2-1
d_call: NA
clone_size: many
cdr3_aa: CASSQEGNEQFF
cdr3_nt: TGTGCCAGCAGCCAAGAGGGCAATGAGCAGTTCTTC

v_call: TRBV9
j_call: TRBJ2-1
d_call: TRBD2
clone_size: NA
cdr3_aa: CASSPLGGAYNEQFF
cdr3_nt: TGTGCCAGCAGCCCCCTTGGGGGGGCCTACAATGAGCAGTTCTTC

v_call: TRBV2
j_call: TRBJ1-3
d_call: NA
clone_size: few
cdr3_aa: CASQASGNTIYF
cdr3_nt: TGTGCCAGTCAGGCTTCTGGAAACACCATATATTTT

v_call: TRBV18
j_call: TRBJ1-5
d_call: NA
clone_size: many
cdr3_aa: CASSPGGGAPQHF
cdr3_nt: TGTGCCAGCTCACCCGGTGGAGGGGCGCCCCAGCATTTT

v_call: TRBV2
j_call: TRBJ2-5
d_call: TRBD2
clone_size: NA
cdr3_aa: CASMGGETQYF
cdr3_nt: TGTGCCAGCATGGGGGGGGAGACCCAGTACTTC

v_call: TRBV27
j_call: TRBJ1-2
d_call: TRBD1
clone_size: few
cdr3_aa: CASSRTGVGYTF
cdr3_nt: TGTGCCAGCAGTAGGACAGGCGTTGGCTACACCTTC

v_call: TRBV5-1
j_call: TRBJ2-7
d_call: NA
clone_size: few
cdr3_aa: CASRVSGSSYEQYF
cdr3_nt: TGCGCCAGCAGGGTCTCTGGGAGCTCCTACGAGCAGTACTTC

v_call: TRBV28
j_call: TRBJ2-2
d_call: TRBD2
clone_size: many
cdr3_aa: CASSLTSWNTGELFF
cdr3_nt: TGTGCCAGCAGTTTGACTAGCTGGAACACCGGGGAGCTGTTTTTT

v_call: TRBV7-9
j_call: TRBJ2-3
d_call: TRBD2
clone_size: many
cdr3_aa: CASSPRLAGESDTQYF
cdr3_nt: TGTGCCAGCAGCCCCAGACTAGCGGGAGAGTCAGATACGCAGTATTTT

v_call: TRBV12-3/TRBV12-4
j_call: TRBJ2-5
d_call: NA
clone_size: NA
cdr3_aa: CASSLGATGTVAETQYF
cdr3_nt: TGTGCCAGCAGTTTAGGGGCGACAGGGACTGTTGCGGAGACCCAGTACTTC

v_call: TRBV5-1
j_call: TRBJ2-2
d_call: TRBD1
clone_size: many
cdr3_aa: CASSLQGADTGELFF
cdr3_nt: TGCGCCAGCAGCTTGCAGGGGGCGGACACCGGGGAGCTGTTTTTT

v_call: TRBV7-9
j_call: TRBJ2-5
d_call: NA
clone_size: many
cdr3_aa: CASSPGPYEETQYF
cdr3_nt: TGTGCCAGCAGCCCCGGACCATACGAAGAGACCCAGTACTTC

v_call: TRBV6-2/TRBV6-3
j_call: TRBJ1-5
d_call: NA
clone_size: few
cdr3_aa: CASSYDGDSNQPQHF
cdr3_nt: TGTGCCAGCAGTTACGACGGGGATAGCAATCAGCCCCAGCATTTT

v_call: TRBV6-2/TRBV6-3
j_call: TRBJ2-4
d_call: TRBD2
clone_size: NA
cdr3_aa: CASSGTSLAGGKNIQYF
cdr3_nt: TGTGCCAGCAGTGGGACTTCGCTAGCGGGGGGTAAAAACATTCAGTACTTC

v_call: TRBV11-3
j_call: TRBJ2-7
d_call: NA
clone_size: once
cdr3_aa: CASSLSGQGDEQYF
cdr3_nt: TGTGCCAGCAGCTTATCGGGGCAGGGTGACGAGCAGTACTTC

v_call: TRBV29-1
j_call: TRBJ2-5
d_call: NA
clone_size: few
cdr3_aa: CSVDWGQETQYF
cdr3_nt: TGCAGCGTTGACTGGGGGCAAGAGACCCAGTACTTC

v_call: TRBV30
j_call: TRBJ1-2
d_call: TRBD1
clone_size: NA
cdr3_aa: CAWRDTGGHGYTF
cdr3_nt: TGTGCCTGGAGAGACACAGGGGGGCATGGCTACACCTTC

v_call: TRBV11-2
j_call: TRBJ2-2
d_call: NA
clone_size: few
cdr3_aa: CASSRRQRLNTGELFF
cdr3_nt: TGTGCCAGCAGCCGTCGCCAAAGGTTAAACACCGGGGAGCTGTTTTTT

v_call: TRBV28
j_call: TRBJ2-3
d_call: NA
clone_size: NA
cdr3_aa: CASSTTGRSTDTQYF
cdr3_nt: TGTGCCAGCAGCACCACTGGCAGGAGCACAGATACGCAGTATTTT

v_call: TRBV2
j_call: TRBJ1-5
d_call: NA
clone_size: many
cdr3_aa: CASTLGGSNQPQHF
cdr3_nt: TGTGCCAGCACCCTCGGGGGTAGCAATCAGCCCCAGCATTTT

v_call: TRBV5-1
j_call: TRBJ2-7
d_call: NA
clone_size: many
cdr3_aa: CASQPDRPPGEQYF
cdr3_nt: TGCGCCAGCCAACCCGACAGGCCCCCCGGCGAGCAGTACTTC